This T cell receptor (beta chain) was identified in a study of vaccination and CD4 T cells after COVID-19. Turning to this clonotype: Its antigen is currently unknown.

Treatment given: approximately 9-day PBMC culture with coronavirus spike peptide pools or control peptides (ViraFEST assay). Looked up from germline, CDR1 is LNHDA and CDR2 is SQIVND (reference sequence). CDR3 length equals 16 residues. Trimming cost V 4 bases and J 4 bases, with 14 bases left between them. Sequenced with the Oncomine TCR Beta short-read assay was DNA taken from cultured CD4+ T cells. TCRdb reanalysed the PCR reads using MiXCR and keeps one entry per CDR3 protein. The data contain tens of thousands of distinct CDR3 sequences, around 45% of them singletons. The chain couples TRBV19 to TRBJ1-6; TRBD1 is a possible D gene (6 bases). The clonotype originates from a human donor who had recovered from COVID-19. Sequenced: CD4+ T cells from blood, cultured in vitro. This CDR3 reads CASSTAGGAYNSPLHF. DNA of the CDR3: TGTGCCAGTAGTACAGCCGGGGGCGCGTATAATTCACCCCTCCACTTT. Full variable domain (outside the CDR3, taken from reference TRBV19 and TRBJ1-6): DGGITQSPKYLFRKEGQNVTLSCEQNLNHDAMYWYRQDPGQGLRLIYYSQIVNDFQKGDIAEGYSVSREKKESFPLTVTSAQKNPTAFYLCASSTAGGAYNSPLHFGNGTRLTVT.